This passage covers 19 T cell receptor beta chains from one sample sequenced in a study of early T cells in non-severe SARS-CoV-2 infection. In TCRdb, the 5' RACE reads were re-called with MiXCR into one record per CDR3 protein. This sample has approximately 79,000 distinct CDR3 sequences, with about 13% found just once. The sample comprised whole blood. All receptors derive from an adult who was a healthcare worker with PCR-confirmed SARS-CoV-2 infection or an uninfected control (not recorded which).

This clonotype was observed at least ten times. This chain joins TRBV11-2 and TRBJ2-1; 8 bases are shared with TRBD1. This CDR3 region has 16 residues. Looked up from germline, CDR1 is SGHAT and CDR2 is FQNNGV. The V segment lost 5 bases and the J segment 2 bases; nucleotides outside the gene matches: 8. The CDR3 loop is CASSLGQGTTYNEQFF. The DNA of the CDR3 is TGTGCCAGCAGCCTTGGACAGGGAACCACCTACAATGAGCAGTTCTTC.

The table lists this clonotype with a few counts. V is TRBV18 and J is TRBJ1-1; 10 bases align to TRBD1. CDR3 length: 14 amino acids. Germline V gives CDR1 KGHSH, CDR2 LQKENI. Losses at the gene ends were 3 bases for V and 7 bases for J; bases not matched to a gene: 5. CDR3 nucleotide sequence: TGTGCCAGCTCACCCGGGACAGGGGACGGTGAAGCTTTCTTT. Encoded protein: CASSPGTGDGEAFF.

This clonotype was recorded at least ten times. The V gene is TRBV7-2, the J gene TRBJ2-3; 7 bases are a match to TRBD1. V was pared by 6 bases and J by 4 bases, with 10 bases of the junction left unmatched. Germline V gene lookup returns CDR1 SGHTA and CDR2 FQGNSA. The CDR3 runs to 15 residues. CDR3 loop: CASRQQGSNADTQYF. The CDR3 bases are TGTGCCAGCAGGCAACAGGGGTCTAATGCAGATACGCAGTATTTT.

This clonotype was observed at least ten times. The chain joins TRBV6-2 or TRBV6-3 to TRBJ2-4; D may be TRBD1 (6 bases). The CDR3 runs 14 residues. CDR1 and CDR2 (germline): MNHEY, SVGEGT. V lost 5 bases, J lost 3 bases, and 11 bases lay in between. CDR3 coding DNA: TGTGCCAGCAGTCCAGGGGACGGCAAAAACATTCAGTACTTC. Amino acids: CASSPGDGKNIQYF.

The CDR3 DNA reads TGTGCCAGCAGTTCCATCCGGGACAGGGCTACTGAAGCTTTCTTT. Translating gives CASSSIRDRATEAFF. This chain links TRBV27 with TRBJ1-1; 9 bases agree with TRBD1. V dropped 4 bases and J dropped 5; count of bases not matched to a gene: 8. The V gene's germline CDR1 is MNHEY and CDR2 SMNVEV (reference sequence). This CDR3 is built from 15 residues.

This clonotype was counted between two and nine times. V and J are TRBV12-3 or TRBV12-4 and TRBJ1-2, with D perhaps TRBD1 (6 bases). Trimming pared 5 bases from V and 4 bases from J, leaving 17 bases between. The CDR3 runs to 15 residues. CDR3 in amino acids: CASSPAGGEGYGYTF. The CDR3 coding sequence is TGTGCCAGCAGTCCCGCGGGGGGCGAAGGCTATGGCTACACCTTC.

In this sample, this clonotype turned up many times. The chain combines TRBV11-2 with TRBJ2-2; D gene ambiguous. This CDR3 has 16 residues. Germline lookup yields CDR1 SGHAT and CDR2 FQNNGV. The V and J ends lost 3 bases and 2 bases respectively, with 13 bases between them. CDR3 residues: CASSFYLVINTGELFF. The CDR3 nucleotides read TGTGCCAGCAGCTTTTACTTAGTCATTAACACCGGGGAGCTGTTTTTT.

This clonotype was counted only a few times. The chain employs TRBV6-1 and TRBJ2-7, with a weak D call TRBD1 (6 bases). The CDR3 totals 14 residues. V was shortened by 0 bases and J by 0 bases, with 6 bases between the two germline ends. The germline gives CDR1 MNHNS, CDR2 SASEGT. The CDR3 here is CASSEADSSYEQYF. In DNA form, the CDR3 reads TGTGCCAGCAGTGAAGCGGACAGCTCCTACGAGCAGTACTTC.

As to this clonotype: The conserved closing phenylalanine or tryptophan is absent in this CDR3, likely reflecting a read error. The rearrangement links TRBV12-3 or TRBV12-4 to TRBJ1-4; 8 nucleotides match TRBD1. Germline trimming cut 4 bases from V and 8 bases from J; bases unmatched to any gene: 6. The CDR3 is 14 residues long. CDR3 in DNA: TGTGCCAGCAGTTGGGACAGGAGAGGGGAAAAACTGTTTATT. As protein: CASSWDRRGEKLFI.

This chain joins TRBV20-1 and TRBJ2-3, with D unclear. This CDR3 spans 15 amino acids. V lost 0 bases to trimming and J lost 5 bases, with 15 bases between them. Germline V gene lookup returns CDR1 DFQATT and CDR2 SNEGSKA (reference sequence). This CDR3 reads CSARDPPTPGDTQYF. CDR3 bases: TGCAGTGCTAGAGATCCTCCGACGCCCGGAGATACGCAGTATTTT.

In this sample, this clonotype turned up many times. The chain has TRBV29-1 and TRBJ2-3; D is uncertain. The CDR3 loop spans 11 amino acids. CDR1 SQVTM and CDR2 ANQGSEA come from the germline V gene. Trimming left V 1 base short and J 6 bases short, with 5 bases between. CDR3 sequence reads: CSVEVRDTQYF. As DNA, the CDR3 is TGCAGCGTTGAAGTTCGGGATACGCAGTATTTT.

V is TRBV20-1 and J is TRBJ2-1; no reliable D call. This CDR3 is built from 11 residues. The V gene lost 3 bases and the J gene lost 9 bases, with 9 bases spanning the gap. Germline V lookup: CDR1 DFQATT, CDR2 SNEGSKA (reference sequence). The CDR3 DNA is TGCAGTGCTAGGGATCAACTTGAGCAGTTCTTC. Its translation is CSARDQLEQFF.

J is TRBJ2-3 and V is TRBV10-1; the D is unclear. CDR3 length: 14 residues. Trimming removed 4 bases from V and 0 bases from J, with 8 bases in between. Looked up from germline, CDR1 is WNHNN and CDR2 is SYGVQD (reference sequence). CDR3 sequence: CASSARRSTDTQYF. CDR3 DNA: TGCGCCAGCAGTGCCAGACGAAGCACAGATACGCAGTATTTT.

V and J are TRBV6-5 and TRBJ1-1; D gene ambiguous. Germline values: CDR1 MNHEY, CDR2 SVGAGI. The CDR3 consists of 15 residues. Trimming shortened V by 3 bases and J by 0 bases, and 11 bases separated the two germline ends. The CDR3 here is CASSYWAGMNTEAFF. In DNA, the CDR3 is TGTGCCAGCAGTTATTGGGCCGGGATGAACACTGAAGCTTTCTTT.

In this sample, this clonotype turned up many times. The CDR3 reads CASSVDWQGSVGAFF. Here the CDR3 DNA reads TGTGCCAGCAGCGTAGATTGGCAGGGCTCAGTGGGGGCTTTCTTT. The V gene is TRBV9, the J gene TRBJ1-1; possible D gene TRBD1, 5 bases. The CDR3 runs to 15 residues. Germline CDR1 and CDR2: SGDLS and YYNGEE. The V gene lost 0 bases and the J gene lost 11 bases, with 20 bases spanning the gap. Based on the CDR3 plus reference TRBV9 and TRBJ1-1, the full variable domain is DSGVTQTPKHLITATGQRVTLRCSPRSGDLSVYWYQQSLDQGLQFLIQYYNGEERAKGNILERFSAQQFPDLHSELNLSSLELGDSALYFCASSVDWQGSVGAFFGQGTRLTVV.

This clonotype was observed at least ten times. The gene calls are TRBV6-1 and TRBJ1-5; D call uncertain. V gave up 7 bases and J gave up 5 bases, with 18 bases separating them. The CDR3 is 15 amino acids. Germline CDR1 and CDR2: MNHNS and SASEGT. The CDR3 region has the DNA TGTGCCAGCACCGAAATCGGAGAGGGCCATCAGCCCCAGCATTTT. Amino acid sequence: CASTEIGEGHQPQHF.

The rearrangement links TRBV28 to TRBJ1-2, with a tentative D call TRBD1 (6 bases). CDR3 size: 14 residues. The germline CDR1 and CDR2 sequences are MDHEN and SYDVKM. The germline V and J ends were trimmed by 3 bases and 5 bases, with 13 bases remaining between them. The CDR3 loop reads CASSFLPTGYGYTF. The CDR3 DNA reads TGTGCCAGCAGTTTTCTTCCAACAGGGTATGGCTACACCTTC.

This clonotype was counted many times. The chain uses TRBV6-2 or TRBV6-3 and TRBJ2-1, with 13 bases that match TRBD2. The CDR3 is 17 residues long. V was pared by 5 bases and J by 1 base, with 5 bases of the junction left unmatched. Germline V lookup: CDR1 MNHEY, CDR2 SVGEGT. CDR3 bases: TGTGCCAGCAGTAAGGGACTAGCGGGATGGTCCTACAATGAGCAGTTCTTC. Protein: CASSKGLAGWSYNEQFF.

The chain combines TRBV29-1 with TRBJ1-2, with unresolved D. Germline CDR1 and CDR2: SQVTM and ANQGSEA. The CDR3 is 12 residues long. The germline V and J ends were trimmed by 0 bases and 8 bases, with 10 bases remaining between them. The CDR3 loop reads CSVEDRRIGYTF. The DNA for the CDR3 is TGCAGCGTTGAAGATCGCAGGATCGGCTACACCTTC.